Listed below are T cell receptor beta chains from one sample, sequenced in a study of cytomegalovirus exposure and HLA in healthy donors. Repertoires were generated with immunoSEQ multiplex PCR, while TCRdb's copy carries only in-frame clones and drops some. Of some 64,000 clones in the sample, around 97% are singletons; the top ten hold around 1.6%. Sequences were obtained from PBMCs. Receptors originate from a woman between 18 and 29 years old in good health and CMV-seropositive. Each CDR3 is given with its conserved first and last residue. The order of the fields is clone size, J gene, V gene, D gene, CDR3 DNA, CDR3 protein. A D gene is named only where the DNA matches it firmly. The size entry is marked missing in some rows and otherwise reads once, few, many or a size class.

>-|TRBJ1-1|TRBV6-4|TRBD1
TGTGCCAGCAGGGCCGGGACAGCGAACACTGAAGCTTTCTTT
CASRAGTANTEAFF
>-|TRBJ1-2|TRBV5-5|TRBD1
TGTGCCAGCAGCTACAGTTCGGACAGGCGGGATGGCTACACCTTC
CASSYSSDRRDGYTF
>-|TRBJ1-2|TRBV20-1|-
TGCAGCGCGACAGAGAACTATGGCTACACCTTC
CSATENYGYTF
>-|TRBJ1-2|TRBV5-6|TRBD1
TGTGCCAGCAGCATAGGGACAGCTATCCTAGGCTACACCTTC
CASSIGTAILGYTF
>-|TRBJ1-1|TRBV7-6|TRBD1
TGTGCCAGCAGCTTAGTAACAGGGGCCATGAACACTGAAGCTTTCTTT
CASSLVTGAMNTEAFF
>once|TRBJ2-7|TRBV5-3|TRBD1
TGTGCCAGAAGCCCAGACAGGGGAACGGACGAGCAGTACTTC
CARSPDRGTDEQYF
>once|TRBJ1-1|TRBV19|-
TGTGCCAGTAGAACCTCCACGTTAGTGCCGGGGGACACTGAAGCTTTCTTT
CASRTSTLVPGDTEAFF
>-|TRBJ2-5|TRBV19|-
TGTGCCAGTAGTCGGAGATATCAAGAGACCCAGTACTTC
CASSRRYQETQYF
>once|TRBJ1-5|TRBV19|-
TGTGCCAGTAGCACGAGGGCGGCTAGCAATCAGCCCCAGCATTTT
CASSTRAASNQPQHF
>-|TRBJ1-1|TRBV6-5|-
TGTGCCAGCAGTACCGTCACACGCTTCACTGAAGCTTTCTTT
CASSTVTRFTEAFF
>-|TRBJ1-1|TRBV28|-
TGTGCCAGCAGTTTACCGTACAGGGAATGGGGCACTGAAGCTTTCTTT
CASSLPYREWGTEAFF
>-|TRBJ2-7|TRBV6-1|TRBD2
TGTGCCAGCAGTGAAGGGGCGGGAGCCCCCTACGAGCAGTACTTC
CASSEGAGAPYEQYF
>-|TRBJ2-1|TRBV9|-
TGTGCCAGCAGCGTCGGGCAGGGGGGTTCCGATGAGCAGTTCTTC
CASSVGQGGSDEQFF
>-|TRBJ2-5|TRBV5-1|TRBD2
TGCGCCAGCAGCTTGTTAGCCAGCGGGACTGAGACCCAGTACTTC
CASSLLASGTETQYF
>-|TRBJ1-1|TRBV5-6|-
TGTGCCAGCAGCTCGACAGACTGGGGGAACACTGAAGCTTTCTTT
CASSSTDWGNTEAFF
>-|TRBJ2-5|TRBV5-1|TRBD1
TGCGCCAGCACAACCGGGACAGCAAATTCATACCAAGAGACCCAGTACTTC
CASTTGTANSYQETQYF
>once|TRBJ1-2|TRBV19|TRBD1
TGTGCCAGTAGTAGCCCGATCAGGGGGCAAGGCTATGGCTACACCTTC
CASSSPIRGQGYGYTF
>-|TRBJ2-7|TRBV6-1|-
TGTGCCAGCAGTGAAACCCACGGGTTGTGGGGCGCCCCTGGGGAGCAGTACTTC
CASSETHGLWGAPGEQYF
>-|TRBJ2-7|TRBV18|TRBD2
TGTGCCAGCTCACCGGCTAGCGGGAGATACGAGCAGTACTTC
CASSPASGRYEQYF
>-|TRBJ1-1|TRBV6-1|-
TGTGCCAGCGTAAGGGGGACTGAAGCTTTCTTT
CASVRGTEAFF
>-|TRBJ2-3|TRBV5-5|TRBD2
TGTGCCAGCAGCGGCGGACTAGCGGGAGTTGGCGGTACGCAGTATTTT
CASSGGLAGVGGTQYF
>-|TRBJ1-4|TRBV6-5|-
TGTGCCAGCAGTTACGGGCCTTTAAGGGGGGAAAAACTGTTTTTT
CASSYGPLRGEKLFF
>-|TRBJ2-1|TRBV9|-
TGTGCCAGCAGCGGGAATGAGGGTCGTTACAATGAGCAGTTCTTC
CASSGNEGRYNEQFF
>-|TRBJ2-7|TRBV6-1|TRBD1
TGTGCCAGCAGTAGGGACAGGGCTTACGAGCAGTACTTC
CASSRDRAYEQYF
>-|TRBJ1-2|TRBV9|TRBD1
TGTGCCAGCAGCCGCGACAGGGACGATGGCTACACCTTC
CASSRDRDDGYTF
>-|TRBJ2-1|TRBV28|TRBD1
TGTGCCAGCAGGAAGACAGGGGGCTATGAGCAGTTCTTC
CASRKTGGYEQFF
>-|TRBJ2-1|TRBV19|TRBD1
TGTGCCAGTAGTCCAGGGGGTTGGGAGCAGTTCTTC
CASSPGGWEQFF
>-|TRBJ2-3|TRBV7-2|-
TGTGCCAGCAGCCCCGTGGGTAGCCGACCAGATACGCAGTATTTT
CASSPVGSRPDTQYF
>-|TRBJ2-1|TRBV4-1|-
TGCGCCAGCAGCCAGGACCTTAGCGCCAATGAGCAGTTCTTC
CASSQDLSANEQFF
>-|TRBJ2-2|TRBV28|TRBD1
TGTGCCAGCAGTTCCGGACAGGTGGTCCTTCACTTCACCGGGGAGCTGTTTTTT
CASSSGQVVLHFTGELFF
>-|TRBJ2-1|TRBV6-5|TRBD1
TGTGCCAGCGCTGGGACAGGGGGGAATGAGCAGTTCTTC
CASAGTGGNEQFF
>-|TRBJ2-2|TRBV5-4|-
TGTGCCAGCCTGGACAGACGACGCTCCGGGGAGCTGTTTTTT
CASLDRRRSGELFF
>-|TRBJ2-4|TRBV6-1|-
TGTGCCAGCAGTGAAGCGCCTAGGGGCCGGGAAAACATTCAGTACTTC
CASSEAPRGRENIQYF
>once|TRBJ1-5|TRBV10-3|-
TGTGCCATCAGTGAGGAGGAACCTAATCAGCCCCAGCATTTT
CAISEEEPNQPQHF
>-|TRBJ1-5|TRBV7-9|-
TGTGCCAGCAGCTTAGCCAGTGCCAATCAGCCCCAGCATTTT
CASSLASANQPQHF
>-|TRBJ2-1|TRBV27|TRBD2
TGTGCCAGCAGTCCAGGACTAGCGGGAGTCGAGCAGTTCTTC
CASSPGLAGVEQFF
>once|TRBJ2-1|TRBV18|-
TGTGCCAGCTCACCCGGGATAAACAATTTCAATGAGCAGTTCTTC
CASSPGINNFNEQFF
>-|TRBJ2-7|TRBV5-8|TRBD1
TGTGCCAGCAGCGGTATGACACAGGGGAAGTCCTACGAGCAGTACTTC
CASSGMTQGKSYEQYF
>-|TRBJ2-7|TRBV28|TRBD1
TGTGCCAGCAGGGGACAGTTGTGGGAGCAGTACTTC
CASRGQLWEQYF
>-|TRBJ2-2|TRBV10-2|TRBD2
TGCGCCAGCAGTGTTTTAGCGGGAGGTTCCACCGGGGAGCTGTTTTTT
CASSVLAGGSTGELFF
>-|TRBJ1-2|TRBV5-5|TRBD1
TGTGCCAGCAGCCGAACAGGGGGCTCAACTTTTTATGGCTACACCTTC
CASSRTGGSTFYGYTF
>-|TRBJ2-3|TRBV5-1|-
TGCGCCAGCAGCTTGGTACGGGACACAGGACTTGGTACGCAGTATTTT
CASSLVRDTGLGTQYF
>-|TRBJ2-1|TRBV5-1|-
TGCGCCAGCAGCTTTAGGGGCTCCTACAATGAGCAGTTCTTC
CASSFRGSYNEQFF